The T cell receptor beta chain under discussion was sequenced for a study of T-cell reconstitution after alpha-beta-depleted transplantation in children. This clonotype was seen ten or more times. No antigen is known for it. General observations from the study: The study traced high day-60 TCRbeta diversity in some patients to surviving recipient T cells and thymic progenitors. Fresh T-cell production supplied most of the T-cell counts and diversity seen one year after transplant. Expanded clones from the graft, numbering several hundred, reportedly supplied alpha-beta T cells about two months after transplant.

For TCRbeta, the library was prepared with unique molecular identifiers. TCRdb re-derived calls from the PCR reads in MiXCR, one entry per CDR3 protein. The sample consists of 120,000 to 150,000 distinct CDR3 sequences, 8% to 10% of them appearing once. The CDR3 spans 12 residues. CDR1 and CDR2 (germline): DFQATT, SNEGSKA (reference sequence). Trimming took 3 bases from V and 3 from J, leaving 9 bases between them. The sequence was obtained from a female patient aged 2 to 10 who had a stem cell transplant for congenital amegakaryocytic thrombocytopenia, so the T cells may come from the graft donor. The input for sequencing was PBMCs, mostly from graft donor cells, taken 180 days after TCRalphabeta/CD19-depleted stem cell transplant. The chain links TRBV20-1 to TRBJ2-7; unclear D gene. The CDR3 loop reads CSARQLSYEQYF. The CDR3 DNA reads TGCAGTGCTAGGCAACTGAGCTACGAGCAGTACTTC.